The 29 T cell receptor beta chains below come from one sample, sequenced in a study of beta chain features in type 1 diabetes. The isolated RNA, all of it, was reverse transcribed, so expressed TCRB transcripts were what got sequenced. Libraries were prepared by immunoSEQ multiplex PCR; TCRdb keeps only in-frame clonotypes and omits some of them. The sample consists of 200,000 to 250,000 clones, roughly a tenth of them appearing once. Sequencing was done on a sample of central memory CD4+ T cells from blood. The source of these receptors is a man aged 18 to 29 in good health.

As concerns this clone: A far larger clone is one base from this, pointing to a likely read error. The gene calls are TRBV5-4 and TRBJ2-6; D might be TRBD2 (6 bases). Germline CDR1 SGHNT, CDR2 YYREEE (reference sequence). The CDR3 spans 19 residues. CDR3 sequence: CASSSAGKKGGSGANGLTF. The CDR3, as DNA: TGTGCCAGCAGCTCGGCGGGCAAAAAGGGAGGCTCTGGGGCCAACGGCCTGACTTTC.

The V call is TRBV10-3, the J call TRBJ1-2; D possibly corresponds to TRBD1 (6 bases). The V gene lost 4 bases and the J gene lost 2 bases, with 8 bases spanning the gap. The germline V gene encodes CDR1 ENHRY and CDR2 SYGVKD. There are 13 residues in the CDR3. This CDR3 is CAISAGQNYGYTF. Written as DNA, the CDR3 is TGTGCCATCAGTGCTGGACAGAACTATGGCTACACCTTC.

The genes are TRBV6-6 and TRBJ2-1; D is uncertain. The CDR3 extends over 15 amino acids. Trimming took 1 base from V and 3 from J, leaving 10 bases between them. Germline CDR1 and CDR2: MNHNY and SVGAGI (reference sequence). Here the CDR3 DNA reads TGTGCCAGCAGTTACTATCCCTTGAGCTACAATGAGCAGTTCTTC. Protein: CASSYYPLSYNEQFF.

This clone was detected ten times or more. The chain has TRBV11-2 and TRBJ2-1, with D unclear. Germline assignment: CDR1 SGHAT and CDR2 FQNNGV. V lost 0 bases and J 5 bases, leaving 8 bases between the germline ends. The CDR3 extends over 14 amino acids. CDR3 sequence (DNA): TGTGCCAGCAGCTTAGACGGGTCCGACAATGAGCAGTTCTTC. Translated, it gives CASSLDGSDNEQFF.

The chain joins TRBV29-1 to TRBJ1-5; D uncertain. The germline V gene encodes CDR1 SQVTM and CDR2 ANQGSEA. CDR3 size: 11 residues. V shed 6 bases and J shed 11 bases, with 14 bases lying between them. The CDR3 region is CSVAHGETQHF. The CDR3 DNA reads TGCAGCGTCGCCCATGGGGAGACCCAGCATTTT. Filled out from reference TRBV29-1 and TRBJ1-5, the complete variable domain reads SAVISQKPSRDICQRGTSLTIQCQVDSQVTMMFWYRQQPGQSLTLIATANQGSEATYESGFVIDKFPISRPNLTFSTLTVSNMSPEDSSIYLCSVAHGETQHFGDGTRLSIL.

This clone was counted only a few times. The rearrangement uses TRBV9 and TRBJ2-1, with D possibly TRBD2 on 6 matching bases. The CDR3 has 17 residues. Germline V gives CDR1 SGDLS, CDR2 YYNGEE. V lost 0 bases and J 5 bases, leaving 18 bases between the germline ends. CDR3 residues: CASSVGYGRGYDNEQFF. The CDR3 DNA follows: TGTGCCAGCAGCGTAGGGTATGGGCGGGGCTACGACAATGAGCAGTTCTTC.

This clone was detected a few times. CDR3 in DNA: TGTGCCAGCAGCTTCACAGGGGGCTCAGATACGCAGTATTTT. Encoded protein: CASSFTGGSDTQYF. The chain employs TRBV7-9 and TRBJ2-3; 9 bases align to TRBD1. The CDR3 has 14 amino acids. The V segment lost 3 bases and the J segment 4 bases; nucleotides outside the gene matches: 2. Germline-derived CDR1 and CDR2 are SEHNR and FQNEAQ (reference sequence).

This clone was counted only a few times. The rearrangement links TRBV29-1 to TRBJ2-6; D is unresolved. The germline V and J ends were trimmed by 6 bases and 0 bases, with 6 bases remaining between them. Germline lookup yields CDR1 SQVTM and CDR2 ANQGSEA. This CDR3 region has 13 residues. The CDR3 here is CSVRPSGANVLTF. In DNA, the CDR3 is TGCAGCGTCCGCCCCTCTGGGGCCAACGTCCTGACTTTC. The full variable domain, with the rest looked up from reference TRBV29-1 and TRBJ2-6, is SAVISQKPSRDICQRGTSLTIQCQVDSQVTMMFWYRQQPGQSLTLIATANQGSEATYESGFVIDKFPISRPNLTFSTLTVSNMSPEDSSIYLCSVRPSGANVLTFGAGSRLTVL.

This clone was observed a handful of times. The V call is TRBV2, the J call TRBJ2-1, with D possibly TRBD1 on 5 matching bases. The CDR3 length is 15 residues. The germline gives CDR1 SNHLY, CDR2 FYNNEI. V was trimmed by 0 bases and J by 8 bases, leaving 14 bases between them. The CDR3 coding sequence is TGTGCCAGCAGTGAAGCGCTTACAGGAAGGGATGAGCAGTTCTTC. Translating gives CASSEALTGRDEQFF.

Worth noting for this clone: It differs at one base from a far larger clone, so likely a read error. The CDR3 reads CSVWSGRHQPQHF. The CDR3 DNA sequence: TGCAGCGTTTGGTCAGGGAGGCATCAGCCCCAGCATTTT. The chain carries TRBV29-1 and TRBJ1-5, with a weak D call TRBD1 (5 bases). The V gene's germline CDR1 is SQVTM and CDR2 ANQGSEA. This CDR3 has 13 amino acids. V was clipped by 5 bases and J by 5 bases, with 13 bases between them.

Only a few counts were recorded for this clone. The chain combines TRBV6-5 with TRBJ2-7; 9 positions match TRBD1. The junction had 4 bases not matched to a gene; V was cut back by 2 bases and J by 2 bases. CDR3 size: 15 residues. Germline V gene sequence: CDR1 MNHEY, CDR2 SVGAGI. CDR3 residues: CASSYKGQGTYEQYF. The CDR3 nucleotides are TGTGCCAGCAGTTACAAGGGACAGGGAACCTACGAGCAGTACTTC.

The rearrangement uses TRBV28 and TRBJ2-5; 9 bases agree with TRBD1. The CDR3 has 15 amino acids. CDR1 is MDHEN, CDR2 SYDVKM, per germline. The junction had 10 bases not matched to a gene; V was cut back by 6 bases and J by 5 bases. Here the CDR3 reads CASSTTTGGAETQYF. The CDR3 DNA sequence: TGTGCCAGCAGCACTACTACAGGGGGCGCCGAGACCCAGTACTTC.

This clone was recorded a few times. CDR3 loop: CSVESQTEEQYF. CDR3 bases: TGCAGCGTTGAAAGCCAAACGGAAGAGCAGTACTTC. V usage is TRBV29-1 and J usage is TRBJ2-7; D is unresolved. The CDR3 extends over 12 amino acids. V lost 2 bases, J lost 7 bases, and 12 bases lay in between. Germline-derived CDR1 and CDR2 are SQVTM and ANQGSEA.

The J gene is TRBJ2-5, the V gene TRBV11-1, with D unclear. CDR3 length: 13 residues. V was trimmed by 3 bases and J by 2 bases, leaving 7 bases between them. CDR1 is SGHAT, CDR2 FQDESV, per germline (reference sequence). In DNA form, the CDR3 reads TGTGCCAGCAGCTTCGGCGCACAAGAGACCCAGTACTTC. Translating it yields CASSFGAQETQYF.

This clone has more than one count but fewer than ten. This chain connects TRBV9 to TRBJ2-1, with 7 bases fitting TRBD2. CDR1 and CDR2 (germline): SGDLS, YYNGEE. J was trimmed by 6 bases and V by 0 bases; bases with no gene match: 9. The CDR3 has 16 amino acids. The CDR3 DNA reads TGTGCCAGCAGCGTAGTAGGCGGGAGTTGGAGCAATGAGCAGTTCTTC. It translates to CASSVVGGSWSNEQFF.

There are a few counts of this clone. The rearrangement joins TRBV4-2 to TRBJ1-2; 8 bases fit TRBD1. The CDR3 has 15 residues. From germline, CDR1 is LGHNA and CDR2 YNFKEQ. J was trimmed by 2 bases and V by 3 bases; bases with no gene match: 5. The DNA for the CDR3 is TGTGCCAGCAGCCAGCCGGACAGGGACAACTATGGCTACACCTTC. Its translation: CASSQPDRDNYGYTF.

This chain uses TRBV29-1 with TRBJ2-2; 14 bases are a match to TRBD2. The germline CDR1 and CDR2 sequences are SQVTM and ANQGSEA. J lost 2 bases, V lost 7 bases, and 6 bases had no gene match. The CDR3 is 16 amino acids. This chain's CDR3 is CSAGLAGGQNTGELFF. In DNA form, the CDR3 reads TGCAGCGCAGGACTAGCGGGAGGACAAAACACCGGGGAGCTGTTTTTT.

The V gene is TRBV5-1, the J gene TRBJ2-3; D is unclear. Germline V lookup: CDR1 SGHRS, CDR2 YFSETQ. The length of the CDR3 is 13 residues. Trimming removed 1 base from V and 1 base from J, with 4 bases in between. Here the CDR3 DNA reads TGCGCCAGCAGCTTGTTCGGCACAGATACGCAGTATTTT. It codes for CASSLFGTDTQYF.

This sequence joins TRBV15 and TRBJ1-3; D is possibly TRBD1 (6 bases). The germline gives CDR1 LNHNV, CDR2 YYDKDF (reference sequence). The V gene lost 0 bases and the J gene lost 4 bases, with 13 bases spanning the gap. The CDR3 covers 16 residues. In nucleotides, the CDR3 is TGTGCCACCAGCAGAGATCGGGCAGGGGTCGGAAACACCATATATTTT. Its translation is CATSRDRAGVGNTIYF.

V and J are TRBV2 and TRBJ1-4; TRBD1 agrees at 8 bases. Trimming took 1 base from V and 11 from J; bases not matched to a gene: 6. The germline CDR1 and CDR2 sequences are SNHLY and FYNNEI. The CDR3 contains 14 residues. In DNA form, the CDR3 reads TGTGCCAGCAGTGAAGGGACAGGGTCGCGGAAACTGTTTTTT. This encodes CASSEGTGSRKLFF.

This clone has a handful of counts. The J gene is TRBJ2-7, the V gene TRBV4-1; TRBD2 matches 7 bases. The germline CDR1 and CDR2 sequences are MGHRA and YSYEKL. This CDR3 is built from 15 residues. J lost 2 bases, V lost 1 base, and 5 bases had no gene match. As DNA, the CDR3 is TGCGCCAGCAGCCAAGTTACGGCGGGAGCCTACGAGCAGTACTTC. As protein: CASSQVTAGAYEQYF.

This clone was counted at least ten times. This chain uses TRBV30 with TRBJ2-1, with 11 positions matching TRBD2. Germline V gives CDR1 GTSNPN, CDR2 SVGIG (reference sequence). This CDR3 is 15 amino acids long. Germline trimming cut 2 bases from V and 6 bases from J; bases unmatched to any gene: 6. CDR3 region: CAWSPTSGSLNEQFF. DNA of the CDR3: TGTGCCTGGAGTCCAACTAGCGGGAGTCTCAATGAGCAGTTCTTC.

The V call is TRBV19, the J call TRBJ2-7, with TRBD1 as a possible D gene (6 bases). The germline V gene has CDR1 LNHDA and CDR2 SQIVND (reference sequence). V was shortened by 6 bases and J by 3 bases, with 12 bases between the two germline ends. The CDR3 has 13 amino acids. CDR3 nucleotide sequence: TGTGCCAGTAGCGGGGACACCGACTACGAGCAGTACTTC. Its protein product is CASSGDTDYEQYF.

The V gene is TRBV5-6, the J gene TRBJ2-1; D is perhaps TRBD2 (5 bases). The CDR3 length is 14 residues. Germline V gene sequence: CDR1 SGHDT, CDR2 YYEEEE. V lost 0 bases to trimming and J lost 10 bases, with 14 bases between them. The CDR3 DNA reads as TGTGCCAGCAGCTTGGGGACTTCCCGGATAGAGCAGTTCTTC. Translating it yields CASSLGTSRIEQFF.

This clone was seen ten or more times. The J gene is TRBJ2-5, the V gene TRBV5-4; either TRBD1 or TRBD2 may supply D (5 bases each). The CDR3 covers 14 residues. Trimming took off 0 bases at V and 5 bases at J, with 11 bases between the two ends. The germline V gene has CDR1 SGHNT and CDR2 YYREEE (reference sequence). The CDR3 DNA follows: TGTGCCAGCAGCTTGGCCGGGACGGAGGAGACCCAGTACTTC. It yields the protein CASSLAGTEETQYF.

This chain connects TRBV7-3 to TRBJ2-1; TRBD2 matches 8 bases. The V gene end was trimmed by 2 bases and the J gene end by 7 bases; junction bases not matched to a gene: 13. This CDR3 spans 17 amino acids. CDR1 and CDR2 from the germline V gene are SGHTA and FQGTGA. The CDR3 sequence is CASSLGLPGLVRNEQFF. The CDR3 nucleotides read TGTGCCAGCAGCTTAGGGTTACCGGGACTAGTACGTAATGAGCAGTTCTTC.

V gene TRBV7-3 combines with J gene TRBJ2-7, with 7 bases aligning to TRBD2. CDR1 SGHTA and CDR2 FQGTGA come from the germline V gene. V lost 5 bases to trimming and J lost 6 bases; unmatched junction nucleotides: 10. The CDR3 is made up of 14 amino acids. CDR3 DNA: TGTGCCAGCAGCCGTGGCGGCGGGAGAGCCGAGCAGTACTTC. Its translation: CASSRGGGRAEQYF.

Concerning this clone itself: A read error is possible here, since a much larger clone lies one base away. The chain couples TRBV27 to TRBJ2-1; unclear D gene. The germline V and J ends were trimmed by 3 bases and 2 bases, with 5 bases remaining between them. Germline V lookup: CDR1 MNHEY, CDR2 SMNVEV (reference sequence). CDR3 length equals 13 residues. Here the CDR3 DNA reads TGTGCCAGCAGTTTGGTACCCTACAATGAGCAGTTCTTC. As protein: CASSLVPYNEQFF.

The rearrangement joins TRBV10-3 to TRBJ1-2; D might be TRBD1 (6 bases). CDR3 length: 14 residues. The germline V gene encodes CDR1 ENHRY and CDR2 SYGVKD. The V and J ends lost 10 bases and 8 bases respectively, with 23 bases between them. The CDR3 DNA is TGTGCCAGCTCCGGGGGACAAGGGGAAAGAGGCTACACCTTC. This translates into CASSGGQGERGYTF.